This T cell receptor (beta chain) emerged from a study of shared clonotypes between healthy human individuals. The CDR3 is 15 amino acids. V dropped 1 base and J dropped 1; count of bases not matched to a gene: 3. Germline V gives CDR1 KGHSH, CDR2 LQKENI. This table comes from immunoSEQ multiplex PCR, and its TCRdb copy is limited to in-frame clones, with some not included. The sample has more than 400,000 clones, about 95% seen once. Input material: naive CD4+ T cells sorted from blood. The subset here: CD45RA+ positively selected. This sequence joins TRBV18 and TRBJ2-5; 7 nucleotides agree with TRBD2. This clonotype was obtained from a woman in her 30s in good health. CDR3 in amino acids: CASSPRTRGQETQYF. DNA for the CDR3: TGTGCCAGCTCACCACGGACTAGAGGCCAAGAGACCCAGTACTTC.